These T cell receptor beta chains were read from a single sample in a study of technical replicates of blood from a few donors. TCRdb keeps only in-frame clones here, not all; method: immunoSEQ multiplex PCR. The profile shows more than 65,000 clones, roughly 95% of them singletons. Sequencing was performed on T cells isolated from PBMCs. The receptors were gathered from a human donor in good health. Both conserved end residues are part of each CDR3. The order of the fields is J gene, clone size, V gene, D gene, CDR3 DNA, CDR3 protein. The D gene is left open where the match is weak. A clone size is listed for some rows: how often the clone was seen (once, few, many), or a class if it is expanded.

j_gene: TRBJ1-1
abundance: .
v_gene: TRBV10-1
d_gene: .
CDR3nt: TGCGCCAGCAGTGACCAGGGGAACACTGAAGCTTTCTTT
CDR3aa: CASSDQGNTEAFF

j_gene: TRBJ1-4
abundance: .
v_gene: TRBV7-7
d_gene: .
CDR3nt: TGTGCTAGCAGCTTGTCGGACAGTTCGGAAAAACTGTTTTTT
CDR3aa: CASSLSDSSEKLFF

j_gene: TRBJ2-1
abundance: .
v_gene: TRBV29-1
d_gene: TRBD2
CDR3nt: TGCAGCGTTGGGGCGGGAGCCTTCAATGAGCAGTTCTTC
CDR3aa: CSVGAGAFNEQFF

j_gene: TRBJ2-3
abundance: .
v_gene: TRBV7-2
d_gene: TRBD2
CDR3nt: TGTGCCAGCAGCTTCAGGCCGGGGGGTGGCACAGATACGCAGTATTTT
CDR3aa: CASSFRPGGGTDTQYF

j_gene: TRBJ2-7
abundance: .
v_gene: TRBV5-6
d_gene: TRBD1
CDR3nt: TGTGCCAGCAGCCCGGACAGGACCGAGCAGTACTTC
CDR3aa: CASSPDRTEQYF

j_gene: TRBJ2-1
abundance: once
v_gene: TRBV9
d_gene: TRBD1
CDR3nt: TGTGCCAGCAGCGTAGAAGGGGGCAGTTGGTACAATGAGCAGTTCTTC
CDR3aa: CASSVEGGSWYNEQFF

j_gene: TRBJ1-2
abundance: .
v_gene: TRBV6-5
d_gene: .
CDR3nt: TGTGCCAGCACCACTACAGGGTCCTATGGCTACACCTTC
CDR3aa: CASTTTGSYGYTF

j_gene: TRBJ1-4
abundance: .
v_gene: TRBV28
d_gene: .
CDR3nt: TGTGCCAGCAGTTCCGGGACACATAATGAAAAACTGTTTTTT
CDR3aa: CASSSGTHNEKLFF

j_gene: TRBJ1-5
abundance: .
v_gene: TRBV6-1
d_gene: .
CDR3nt: TGTGCCAGCAGTGAACTAGCGGGCAGGGCAAGCAATCAGCCCCAGCATTTT
CDR3aa: CASSELAGRASNQPQHF

j_gene: TRBJ2-1
abundance: .
v_gene: TRBV11-1
d_gene: .
CDR3nt: TGTGCCAGCAACCAACAAGGACAGCCGTACAATGAGCAGTTCTTC
CDR3aa: CASNQQGQPYNEQFF

j_gene: TRBJ1-1
abundance: .
v_gene: TRBV29-1
d_gene: .
CDR3nt: TGCAGCGTTTCACGCGGGAGTGGGGACACTGAAGCTTTCTTT
CDR3aa: CSVSRGSGDTEAFF

j_gene: TRBJ2-7
abundance: .
v_gene: TRBV6-5
d_gene: TRBD1
CDR3nt: TGTGCCAGCAGTTACTCTCCCGGGACAGGTTACGAGCAGTACTTC
CDR3aa: CASSYSPGTGYEQYF

j_gene: TRBJ2-1
abundance: .
v_gene: TRBV5-4
d_gene: TRBD2
CDR3nt: TGTGCCAGCACCGGGACTAGCGGGATTGACTACAATGAGCAGTTCTTC
CDR3aa: CASTGTSGIDYNEQFF

j_gene: TRBJ1-2
abundance: .
v_gene: TRBV11-3
d_gene: .
CDR3nt: TGTGCCAGCAGCCTAGAGGCGCAGGGTCGATGGGAAGATGGCTACACCTTC
CDR3aa: CASSLEAQGRWEDGYTF

j_gene: TRBJ2-7
abundance: .
v_gene: TRBV4-2
d_gene: .
CDR3nt: TGTGCCAGCAGCCGTCGGGTCGGGGACACCGCCTCCTACGAGCAGTACTTC
CDR3aa: CASSRRVGDTASYEQYF

j_gene: TRBJ1-1
abundance: .
v_gene: TRBV4-2
d_gene: .
CDR3nt: TGTGCCAGCAGCCAAGTTGGGGAGATCACTGAAGCTTTCTTT
CDR3aa: CASSQVGEITEAFF

j_gene: TRBJ2-1
abundance: once
v_gene: TRBV19
d_gene: TRBD2
CDR3nt: TGTGCCAGTAGAGAGACTAGCGGAGTCGATGAGCAGTTCTTC
CDR3aa: CASRETSGVDEQFF

j_gene: TRBJ2-1
abundance: once
v_gene: TRBV9
d_gene: TRBD2
CDR3nt: TGTGCCAGCAGCGTACGCGGGAGCTCCTACAATGAGCAGTTCTTC
CDR3aa: CASSVRGSSYNEQFF

j_gene: TRBJ2-1
abundance: .
v_gene: TRBV15
d_gene: .
CDR3nt: TGTGCCACCAGCAGAGTCTCGCGATCTATCTCCTACAATGAGCAGTTCTTC
CDR3aa: CATSRVSRSISYNEQFF

j_gene: TRBJ1-1
abundance: .
v_gene: TRBV5-6
d_gene: .
CDR3nt: TGTGCCAGCAGCTTTACAGCGAACACTGAAGCTTTCTTT
CDR3aa: CASSFTANTEAFF

j_gene: TRBJ2-1
abundance: .
v_gene: TRBV27
d_gene: .
CDR3nt: TGTGCCAGCAGTTCGCAGTCCGGGACTCCGCAGTTCTTC
CDR3aa: CASSSQSGTPQFF

j_gene: TRBJ1-1
abundance: .
v_gene: TRBV10-1
d_gene: TRBD1
CDR3nt: TGCGCCAGCAGTCCAGGGGGTACTGAAGCTTTCTTT
CDR3aa: CASSPGGTEAFF

j_gene: TRBJ2-7
abundance: .
v_gene: TRBV9
d_gene: TRBD2
CDR3nt: TGTGCCAGCGGACAGACTAGCGTGGACGAGCAGTACTTC
CDR3aa: CASGQTSVDEQYF

j_gene: TRBJ2-7
abundance: .
v_gene: TRBV7-8
d_gene: TRBD2
CDR3nt: TGTGCCAGCAGCTTAGTAGGCGGGAGGGCCTCCTACGAGCAGTACTTC
CDR3aa: CASSLVGGRASYEQYF

j_gene: TRBJ2-5
abundance: .
v_gene: TRBV5-8
d_gene: .
CDR3nt: TGTGCCAGCAGCCCTCGGGTCCGGGAGACCCAGTACTTC
CDR3aa: CASSPRVRETQYF

j_gene: TRBJ2-7
abundance: .
v_gene: TRBV5-1
d_gene: TRBD2
CDR3nt: TGCGCCAGCAGCACCGGGAGGGCCTCCTACGAGCAGTACTTC
CDR3aa: CASSTGRASYEQYF

j_gene: TRBJ2-3
abundance: .
v_gene: TRBV4-2
d_gene: .
CDR3nt: TGTGCCAGCAGCCAAGAAAGGGGCAGTGGCTACACAGATACGCAGTATTTT
CDR3aa: CASSQERGSGYTDTQYF

j_gene: TRBJ1-4
abundance: .
v_gene: TRBV19
d_gene: TRBD1
CDR3nt: TGTGCCAGTACCATCAACAGGGGTGAAAAACTGTTTTTT
CDR3aa: CASTINRGEKLFF

j_gene: TRBJ2-3
abundance: once
v_gene: TRBV30
d_gene: .
CDR3nt: TGTGCCTGGAGCCGGACTATCACAGATACGCAGTATTTT
CDR3aa: CAWSRTITDTQYF

j_gene: TRBJ1-5
abundance: .
v_gene: TRBV29-1
d_gene: .
CDR3nt: TGCAGCGTTCTGGCCGTGGGGGGTGGCAATCAGCCCCAGCATTTT
CDR3aa: CSVLAVGGGNQPQHF

j_gene: TRBJ2-2
abundance: .
v_gene: TRBV6-1
d_gene: TRBD1
CDR3nt: TGTGCCAGCAGCGAACAGGGGAGCACCGGGGAGCTGTTTTTT
CDR3aa: CASSEQGSTGELFF

j_gene: TRBJ1-1
abundance: few
v_gene: TRBV29-1
d_gene: .
CDR3nt: TGCAGCGTTGACCCCGGGGAAGAAGCTTTCTTT
CDR3aa: CSVDPGEEAFF

j_gene: TRBJ2-4
abundance: .
v_gene: TRBV11-3
d_gene: .
CDR3nt: TGTGCCAGCAGCTTAACAGGATGGGTCGCCAAAAACATTCAGTACTTC
CDR3aa: CASSLTGWVAKNIQYF